This T cell receptor (beta chain) was identified in a study of PD-1 blockade in classical Hodgkin lymphoma. V lost 6 bases and J lost 5, with 22 bases in between. The CDR3 has 15 residues. The germline CDR1 and CDR2 sequences are SQVTM and ANQGSEA. The time point is: newly diagnosed, previously untreated cHL patient sample. Produced via immunoSEQ multiplex PCR; TCRdb's table is partial and in-frame only. Here the sample spans tens of thousands of clones, approximately 94% being singletons. Note on this clone: Antigen unknown.

Overall study findings and caveats: Newly diagnosed patients reportedly had lower baseline TCR diversity than healthy donors.

The chain joins TRBV29-1 to TRBJ1-2; D perhaps matches TRBD1 (5 bases). The TCR was taken from a human donor with classical Hodgkin lymphoma. Source material: peripheral blood mononuclear cells (PBMCs). The CDR3 sequence: CSVKAMNGGGYGYTF. CDR3 coding DNA: TGCAGCGTCAAGGCAATGAACGGGGGTGGGTATGGCTACACCTTC.